The entry below describes one T cell receptor (beta chain). This clone's antigen is unknown. Base-call qualities are not available, and no considerably larger clone is one nucleotide away. The data stem from a study of identifying expanded T cells in peripheral blood (dated by TCRdb to between 2019 and 2020). Background for the entire study: Separate aliquots of the same genomic DNA pool were sequenced to produce technical replicates, and four replicates were compared in pairs. Results the study describes overall, beyond this receptor: Across all healthy-donor time intervals, the beta-binomial model significantly cut both the number of clones called differentially abundant and the false-positive rate. The binomial model flagged approximately 1.2 differentially abundant clones between technical replicates, compared with about 16 over about 2 weeks and 19 to 20 over roughly 4 weeks. The authors expected that biological variance in healthy repertoires might rise further over much longer intervals, such as months to years. Variance in clone template counts between approximately two-week samples significantly increased with total template count across all healthy donors.

TCRbeta CDR3 regions were profiled by bias-controlled multiplex PCR amplification of genomic DNA with the immunoSEQ Assay. Per the original workflow: The absolute abundance of each unique TCRbeta CDR3 region was quantified after sequences were collapsed and filtered. Differential abundance was tested with a binomial (Fisher-equivalent) model and with a beta-binomial model adding time-dependent variance fitted from healthy donors. Clones with fewer than 5 combined templates were removed, and differential abundance was called for clones with a Benjamini-Hochberg FDR below 0.01. Beta-binomial variance was modeled as a function of total template count across the two samples using the form v = (b*log(k)+a)^2. In TCRdb, the immuneACCESS table is reduced to in-frame sequences with V and J assigned. These tables do not hold every clone; where another copy was compared, an unresolved V gene accounts for under half, and the others remain unexplained. The V and J calls and clone size were taken over from that table, and D and trimming were inferred from the DNA. In this sample the table shows around 120,000 clones, more than 80% of which occur a single time. The top ten clonotypes cover roughly 3.3% of the sample.

CDR1 and CDR2 are drawn from the germline V gene: SQVTM, ANQGSEA. Spanning cysteine to phenylalanine, the CDR3 consists of 12 amino acids. The retained sequence is limited to the CDR3, 36 bases, with the frame set at the first base. During the collection period, no infections or other immune events were recorded for the healthy donors. Healthy-donor blood repertoires served as a training cohort to calibrate time-dependent variance in a beta-binomial model of T-cell clone differential abundance. The training cohort included approximately 10 healthy donors, of whom 3 were female and 7 were male. Donor ages ranged from about 29 to 65 years, with an average of about 44 years. Whole blood, obtained from a commercial supplier, was collected from each healthy donor at three time points spaced around 13 days apart. For immunosequencing, genomic DNA was extracted from whole blood that had not been sorted.

The sequencing sample was made of blood. This TCR was recovered from a person aged 18 to 69 in good health. Recombination joined TRBV29-1 with TRBJ1-3, with the D segment identity uncertain. This receptor has the CDR3 CSGTSSGNTIYF. The base sequence is TGCAGTGGAACAAGCTCTGGAAACACCATATATTTT.